The rows below give T cell receptor beta chains drawn from one sample of a study of shared clonotypes between healthy human individuals. Measured with immunoSEQ multiplex PCR; TCRdb has only the in-frame clones, and not every one. The sample has fewer than 2.5 million clones, approximately 93% seen once; the top ten hold around 0.4%. The sequenced material came from naive CD4+ T cells from PBMCs. These receptors were collected from a man between 18 and 29 years old in good health. Some clones in this sample may be carry-over from other donors' samples. Each CDR3 is given without its conserved first and last residue. Expanded clones get a size class; other rows say once, few or many, or leave the size out.

V: TRBV5-4; size: -; J: TRBJ1-2; CDR3: ASSLVQGYGYT
V: TRBV18; size: -; J: TRBJ1-4; CDR3: ASSPPSRGYEKLF
V: TRBV15; size: once; J: TRBJ2-3; CDR3: ATSRVKGDTQY
V: TRBV5-5; size: -; J: TRBJ1-5; CDR3: ASSLNWDRAYSGNQPQH
V: TRBV6-5; size: -; J: TRBJ1-2; CDR3: ASSRDSNYGYT
V: TRBV25-1; size: -; J: TRBJ1-1; CDR3: ASSERGQGNTEAF
V: TRBV30; size: -; J: TRBJ2-7; CDR3: AWSADRGPYEQY
V: TRBV4-3; size: once; J: TRBJ1-2; CDR3: ASSLLVPGPPSIFDYGYT
V: TRBV28; size: few; J: TRBJ1-4; CDR3: ASSLPWGPNEKLF
V: TRBV2; size: -; J: TRBJ2-5; CDR3: ASSEGGETQY
V: TRBV5-1; size: -; J: TRBJ1-2; CDR3: ASSVSTANYGYT
V: TRBV20-1; size: -; J: TRBJ1-4; CDR3: SARLEKLF
V: TRBV5-1; size: -; J: TRBJ2-7; CDR3: ASSLGSSGSYEQY
V: TRBV11-3; size: -; J: TRBJ2-3; CDR3: ASSLESGTDTQY
V: TRBV5-1; size: -; J: TRBJ2-7; CDR3: ASSLYPGGPTRPPYEQY
V: TRBV5-1; size: -; J: TRBJ2-5; CDR3: ASSAQGSLGETQY
V: TRBV9; size: -; J: TRBJ2-2; CDR3: ASSPLPLLRVGELF
V: TRBV14; size: -; J: TRBJ1-1; CDR3: ASSQVLGQGTEAF
V: TRBV7-2; size: -; J: TRBJ2-7; CDR3: ASSLVSGREQY
V: TRBV7-2; size: -; J: TRBJ2-7; CDR3: ASSLAVYFYEQY
V: TRBV28; size: -; J: TRBJ2-1; CDR3: ASSVLVSREGLRNEQF
V: TRBV4-2; size: -; J: TRBJ1-2; CDR3: ASSQVAANYGYT
V: TRBV4-3; size: -; J: TRBJ2-5; CDR3: ASSRRHVTGQETQY
V: TRBV28; size: -; J: TRBJ2-2; CDR3: AARAITGELF
V: TRBV6-1; size: -; J: TRBJ1-5; CDR3: ASSRGDQPQH
V: TRBV4-1; size: once; J: TRBJ1-2; CDR3: ASSRAGTGFFDGYT
V: TRBV30; size: -; J: TRBJ2-7; CDR3: AWAGGSGRSYEQY
V: TRBV7-2; size: once; J: TRBJ2-3; CDR3: ASSLLASGRWDTQY
V: TRBV4-3; size: -; J: TRBJ1-4; CDR3: ASSQVTSATNEKLF
V: TRBV28; size: -; J: TRBJ2-3; CDR3: ASSWTGNEGDTQY
V: TRBV5-6; size: -; J: TRBJ1-4; CDR3: ASSLDGNNEKLF
V: TRBV9; size: -; J: TRBJ2-1; CDR3: ASSVDSLVGNEQF
V: TRBV10-1; size: few; J: TRBJ1-5; CDR3: ASSGGVNQPQH
V: TRBV27; size: -; J: TRBJ2-4; CDR3: ASSPKAGLQNIQY
V: TRBV5-6; size: -; J: TRBJ1-1; CDR3: ASSLVMGPTFTAF
V: TRBV7-3; size: -; J: TRBJ2-7; CDR3: ASSPTGSYEQY
V: TRBV2; size: once; J: TRBJ2-7; CDR3: ASTSWASMTYEQY
V: TRBV29-1; size: -; J: TRBJ1-5; CDR3: SVEGYSNQPQH
V: TRBV6-4; size: once; J: TRBJ2-5; CDR3: ASSDSTSGIETQY
V: TRBV9; size: -; J: TRBJ2-7; CDR3: ASSVGLGSYEQY
V: TRBV5-6; size: -; J: TRBJ2-7; CDR3: ASSLDSLNEQY
V: TRBV4-2; size: -; J: TRBJ2-7; CDR3: ASSQELAGGPYEQY
V: TRBV28; size: -; J: TRBJ1-1; CDR3: ASTTTGLNTEAF
V: TRBV7-3; size: -; J: TRBJ2-1; CDR3: ASSFNRDAGSNEQF
V: TRBV6-5; size: -; J: TRBJ2-1; CDR3: ASSYNGMVSYNEQF
V: TRBV5-1; size: -; J: TRBJ2-7; CDR3: ASSSNTGSMSEQY
V: TRBV11-3; size: -; J: TRBJ2-1; CDR3: ASSLGTGGYNEQF
V: TRBV2; size: once; J: TRBJ2-2; CDR3: ASRQTRERDTGELF
V: TRBV6-6; size: -; J: TRBJ2-7; CDR3: ASRAGSRYEQY
V: TRBV30; size: -; J: TRBJ2-7; CDR3: AWSGPWTHHNEYEQY
V: TRBV30; size: -; J: TRBJ1-4; CDR3: AWSVPAGKLF
V: TRBV4-2; size: -; J: TRBJ2-6; CDR3: ASSQGDRSGANVLT
V: TRBV11-2; size: once; J: TRBJ2-3; CDR3: ASSLGLADRTDTQY
V: TRBV27; size: -; J: -; CDR3: ASSLGLVYNEQF
V: TRBV28; size: -; J: TRBJ2-7; CDR3: ASSPSGTSYEQY
V: TRBV5-1; size: few; J: TRBJ1-2; CDR3: ASSLDRVGNDGYT